This note documents a single T cell receptor beta chain sequence. The clone's antigen remains unknown. The record has no base qualities; no much larger clone is one base away. TCRbeta CDR3 regions were amplified from genomic DNA using the immunoSEQ Assay, a bias-controlled multiplex PCR. The authors processed their data as follows. The number of nucleated cells in each sample was estimated by amplification of reference gene primers within the assay. To quantify the absolute abundance of each unique TCRbeta CDR3 rearrangement, sequence reads were collapsed and filtered. Productive Simpson clonality was computed per sample as the square root of Simpson's diversity index over productive rearrangements. TCRdb carries this immuneACCESS record with in-frame sequences only. Its versions omit some clonotypes, under half of them owing to an unresolved V gene in the studies checked, with the rest unexplained. For V, J and clone size, that table is used; D and trimming come from the DNA. The sample table shows tens of thousands of clones, and roughly 82% are seen once. Together, the top ten hold roughly 3% of the sample.

The data belong to a study of blood T cell repertoires in COVID-19 (dated by TCRdb to about 2020). Broadly, across the study: The collaborator samples originated in the United States, Italy and Spain and spanned the acute and convalescent phases of COVID-19. The prospective study material was composed of cDNA or gDNA derived from T cells, B-cell-depleted T cells, or PBMCs. Deeply sampled blood TCRbeta repertoires from subjects exposed to, actively infected with, or recovered from COVID-19 were included in the dataset. A freely available public database, intended as a resource for researchers studying the immune response to SARS-CoV-2, is where the repertoires were released. Samples came from the ongoing ImmuneRACE study (first 160 participants) plus 1,254 subjects from 6 global collaborators. The sample metadata nearly always contained a de-identified subject ID, COVID-19 status, age in years and sex. Where HLA class I and class II types were available, the types were taken from metadata supplied by the sample provider, not from assay-based typing. Study-wide findings and limitations: The amount of clinical and demographic metadata varied by source and participant and was provided uncurated.

The germline V gene (reference sequence) specifies LGHDT as CDR1 and YNNKEL as CDR2. The CDR3 numbers 15 residues from cysteine through phenylalanine. The only DNA kept is the CDR3, 45 bases in frame from the first base. Trimming takes 2 bases off V and 4 bases off J; junction bases not matched to a gene: 3. Each collaborating institution followed its own protocols to collect whole blood in K2EDTA tubes. Collaborator samples were shipped for TCRbeta analysis as frozen whole blood, isolated PBMCs, or DNA extracted from either sample type. The sequence joins TRBV3-1 (or the pseudogene TRBV3-2) to TRBJ1-4, with 8 bases matching TRBD1. What was sequenced was peripheral blood. This clonotype was sampled from a woman aged 55 to 70 with acute or convalescent COVID-19. CDR3 sequence: CASSQRTGNNEKLFF. The nucleotide sequence reads as follows: TGTGCCAGCAGCCAACGGACAGGGAATAATGAAAAACTGTTTTTT.